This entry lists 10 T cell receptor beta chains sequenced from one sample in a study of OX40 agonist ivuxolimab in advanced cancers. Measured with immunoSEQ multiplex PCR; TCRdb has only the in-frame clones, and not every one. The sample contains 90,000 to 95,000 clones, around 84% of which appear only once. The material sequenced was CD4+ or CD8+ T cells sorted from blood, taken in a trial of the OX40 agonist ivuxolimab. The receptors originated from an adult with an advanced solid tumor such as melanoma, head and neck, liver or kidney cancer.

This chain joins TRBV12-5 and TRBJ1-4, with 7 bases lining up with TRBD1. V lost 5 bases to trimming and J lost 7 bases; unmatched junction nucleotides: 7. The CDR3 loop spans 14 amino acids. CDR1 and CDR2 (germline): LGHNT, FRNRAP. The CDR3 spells CASGPQGRSEKLFF. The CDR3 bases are TGTGCTAGTGGTCCACAGGGGAGAAGTGAAAAACTGTTTTTT.

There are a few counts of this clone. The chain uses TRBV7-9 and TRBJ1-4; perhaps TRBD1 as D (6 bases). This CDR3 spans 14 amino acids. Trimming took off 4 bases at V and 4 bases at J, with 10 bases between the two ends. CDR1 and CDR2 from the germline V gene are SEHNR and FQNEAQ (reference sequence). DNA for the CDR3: TGTGCCAGCAGCTCCCGACAGGTTAATGAAAAACTGTTTTTT. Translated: CASSSRQVNEKLFF.

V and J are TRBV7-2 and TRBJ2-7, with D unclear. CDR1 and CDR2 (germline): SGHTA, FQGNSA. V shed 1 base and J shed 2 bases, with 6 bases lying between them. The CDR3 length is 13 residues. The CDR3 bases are TGTGCCAGCAGCTTAGACGCCACCTACGAGCAGTACTTC. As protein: CASSLDATYEQYF. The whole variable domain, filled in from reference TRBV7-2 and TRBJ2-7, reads GAGVSQSPSNKVTEKGKDVELRCDPISGHTALYWYRQSLGQGLEFLIYFQGNSAPDKSGLPSDRFSAERTGGSVSTLTIQRTQQEDSAVYLCASSLDATYEQYFGPGTRLTVT.

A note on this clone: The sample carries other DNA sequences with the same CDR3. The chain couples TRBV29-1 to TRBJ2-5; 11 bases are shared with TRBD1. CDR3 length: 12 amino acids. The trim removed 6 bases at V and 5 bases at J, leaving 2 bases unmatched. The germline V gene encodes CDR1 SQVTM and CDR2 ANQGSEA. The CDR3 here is CSVDRGRETQYF. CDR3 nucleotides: TGCAGCGTGGACAGGGGGCGGGAGACCCAGTACTTC. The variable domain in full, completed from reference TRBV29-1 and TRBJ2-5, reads SAVISQKPSRDICQRGTSLTIQCQVDSQVTMMFWYRQQPGQSLTLIATANQGSEATYESGFVIDKFPISRPNLTFSTLTVSNMSPEDSSIYLCSVDRGRETQYFGPGTRLLVL.

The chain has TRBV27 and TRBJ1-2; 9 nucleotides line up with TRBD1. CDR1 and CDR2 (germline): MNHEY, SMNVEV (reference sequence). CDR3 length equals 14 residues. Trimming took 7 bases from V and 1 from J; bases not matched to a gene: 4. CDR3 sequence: CASTRTGDNYGYTF. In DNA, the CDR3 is TGTGCCAGCACCAGGACAGGGGATAACTATGGCTACACCTTC.

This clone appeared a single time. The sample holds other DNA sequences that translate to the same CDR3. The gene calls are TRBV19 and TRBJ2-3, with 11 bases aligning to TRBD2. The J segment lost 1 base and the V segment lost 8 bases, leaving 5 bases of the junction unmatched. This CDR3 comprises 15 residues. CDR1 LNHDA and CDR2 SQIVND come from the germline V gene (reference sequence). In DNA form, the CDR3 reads TGTGCCAGTCGTACACTAGCGGGGGGCACAGATACGCAGTATTTT. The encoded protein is CASRTLAGGTDTQYF.

The CDR3 DNA reads TGTGCCAGCAGCTTCTTTTCCGGGTCGGACACTGAAGCTTTCTTT. Translation: CASSFFSGSDTEAFF. V usage is TRBV7-2 and J usage is TRBJ1-1; D not certain. Germline V gene data show CDR1 as SGHTA and CDR2 as FQGNSA. The V gene lost 3 bases and the J gene lost 3 bases, with 14 bases spanning the gap. The CDR3 runs 15 residues.

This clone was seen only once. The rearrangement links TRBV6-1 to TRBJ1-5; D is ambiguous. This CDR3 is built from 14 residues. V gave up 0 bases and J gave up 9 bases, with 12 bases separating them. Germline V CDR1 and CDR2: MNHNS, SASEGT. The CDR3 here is CASSEALGEGPQHF. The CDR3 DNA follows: TGTGCCAGCAGTGAAGCGCTCGGGGAAGGGCCCCAGCATTTT.

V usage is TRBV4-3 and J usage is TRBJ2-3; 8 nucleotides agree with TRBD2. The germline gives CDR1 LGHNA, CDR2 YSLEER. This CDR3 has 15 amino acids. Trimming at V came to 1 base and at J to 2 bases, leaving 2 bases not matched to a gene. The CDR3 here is CASSQAGLVTDTQYF. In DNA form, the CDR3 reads TGCGCCAGCAGCCAAGCGGGACTAGTCACAGATACGCAGTATTTT.

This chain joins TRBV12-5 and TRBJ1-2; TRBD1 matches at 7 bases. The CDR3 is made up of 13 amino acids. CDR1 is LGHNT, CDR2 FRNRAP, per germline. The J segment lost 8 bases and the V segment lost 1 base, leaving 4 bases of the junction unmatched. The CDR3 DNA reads TGTGCTAGTGGTTTGGGTGACAGGGCAGGCTACACCTTC. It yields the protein CASGLGDRAGYTF.